The 23 T cell receptor beta chains below come from one sample, sequenced in a study of CD8 T cells in Susac syndrome. An input of roughly 0.5 to 1 ug of RNA was subjected to reverse transcription using random hexamers. TCRdb re-called the immunoSEQ multiplex PCR reads with MiXCR, one entry per CDR3 protein. The table lists around 170,000 distinct CDR3 sequences, 94% of them singletons. Sequences were obtained from CD4+ T cells from PBMCs. The receptors come from a human donor with Susac syndrome.

This rearrangement joins TRBV5-1 to TRBJ2-1; 10 nucleotides agree with TRBD1. The CDR3 contains 16 residues. Trimming at V came to 0 bases and at J to 2 bases, leaving 2 bases not matched to a gene. CDR1 and CDR2 from the germline V gene are SGHRS and YFSETQ. The CDR3 loop reads CASSLVGTGAYNEQFF. The CDR3 DNA reads as TGCGCCAGCAGCTTGGTAGGGACAGGGGCCTACAATGAGCAGTTCTTC.

V gene TRBV30 combines with J gene TRBJ2-7; D gene unclear. Trimming removed 0 bases from V and 6 bases from J, with 9 bases in between. From germline, CDR1 is GTSNPN and CDR2 SVGIG (reference sequence). The CDR3 runs 12 residues. The CDR3 region has the DNA TGTGCCTGGAGTGTAAAGGGCCCCGAGCAGTACTTC. Its translation: CAWSVKGPEQYF.

The rearrangement joins TRBV2 to TRBJ1-1, with 11 positions matching TRBD1. Germline CDR1 is SNHLY and CDR2 is FYNNEI. The CDR3 spans 16 residues. Trimming took 6 bases from V and 4 from J; bases not matched to a gene: 10. The CDR3 DNA reads TGTGCCAGCAGGGACAGGGGGCGAAGGTATTTCACTGAAGCTTTCTTT. Its translation is CASRDRGRRYFTEAFF.

The chain carries TRBV6-2 or TRBV6-3 and TRBJ1-5; D is unresolved. V lost 3 bases and J lost 0, with 18 bases in between. This CDR3 is built from 18 residues. Germline CDR1 reads MNHEY; CDR2 reads SVGEGT. The CDR3: CASSYRIEADHSNQPQHF. CDR3 sequence (DNA): TGTGCCAGCAGTTATCGTATCGAGGCCGACCATAGCAATCAGCCCCAGCATTTT.

V and J are TRBV4-3 and TRBJ2-1; 7 nucleotides match TRBD2. This CDR3 has 14 residues. CDR1 is LGHNA and CDR2 is YSLEER in the germline V gene. Trimming cost V 4 bases and J 9 bases; bases outside gene matches: 9. This CDR3 is CASSLGTIGTEQFF. The DNA for the CDR3 is TGCGCCAGCAGCCTAGGGACTATTGGGACTGAGCAGTTCTTC.

The table lists this clonotype with a few counts. The genes are TRBV18 and TRBJ1-1, with TRBD1 matching 10 bases. V shed 3 bases and J 1 base; nucleotides not matched to a gene: 2. Germline V gene lookup returns CDR1 KGHSH and CDR2 LQKENI. The CDR3 is 15 amino acids. CDR3: CASSPRTGGNTEAFF. DNA of the CDR3: TGTGCCAGCTCACCCCGGACAGGGGGGAACACTGAAGCTTTCTTT.

The chain links TRBV7-9 to TRBJ1-1; D is uncertain. The CDR3 is made up of 13 amino acids. Germline V gene data show CDR1 as SEHNR and CDR2 as FQNEAQ (reference sequence). Trimming cost V 1 base and J 5 bases, with 8 bases left between them. The CDR3, as DNA: TGTGCCAGCAGCTTAGGTATGGCAACTGAAGCTTTCTTT. Amino acids: CASSLGMATEAFF.

The chain carries TRBV29-1 and TRBJ2-7; no reliable D call. This CDR3 comprises 11 residues. The germline V and J ends were trimmed by 4 bases and 1 base, with 5 bases remaining between them. Germline V gives CDR1 SQVTM, CDR2 ANQGSEA. As DNA, the CDR3 is TGCAGCGTTGTCGATTCCTACGAGCAGTACTTC. It translates to CSVVDSYEQYF.

In DNA, the CDR3 is TGTGCCAGCAGTGACCAGACAGGACCGGGGACCATTAGACGGGAGACCCAGTACTTC. It translates to CASSDQTGPGTIRRETQYF. This rearrangement joins TRBV2 to TRBJ2-5; TRBD1 might be the D (6 bases). The CDR3 totals 19 residues. The germline CDR1 and CDR2 sequences are SNHLY and FYNNEI. V was clipped by 3 bases and J by 5 bases, with 28 bases between them.

The chain links TRBV11-2 to TRBJ1-4, with D maybe TRBD1 (5 bases). Germline CDR1 and CDR2: SGHAT and FQNNGV. The CDR3 has 15 residues. Trimming removed 0 bases at V and 7 bases at J, with 12 bases between. The CDR3 reads CASSLDGGPGEKLFF. The CDR3 coding sequence is TGTGCCAGCAGCTTAGATGGGGGACCGGGTGAAAAACTGTTTTTT. The full variable domain, with the rest looked up from reference TRBV11-2 and TRBJ1-4, is EAGVAQSPRYKIIEKRQSVAFWCNPISGHATLYWYQQILGQGPKLLIQFQNNGVVDDSQLPKDRFSAERLKGVDSTLKIQPAKLEDSAVYLCASSLDGGPGEKLFFGSGTQLSVL.

The chain links TRBV19 to TRBJ1-2; 10 positions agree with TRBD1. Per the germline V gene, CDR1 is LNHDA and CDR2 is SQIVND (reference sequence). V gave up 4 bases and J gave up 6 bases; unmatched junction bases: 17. This CDR3 has 18 amino acids. The chain's CDR3 is CASSTRGRDRGPVNGYTF. The CDR3 DNA reads as TGTGCCAGTAGTACTAGAGGCCGGGACAGGGGCCCCGTGAATGGCTACACCTTC.

The chain carries TRBV14 and TRBJ1-2; 8 nucleotides match TRBD1. J lost 3 bases, V lost 5 bases, and 8 bases had no gene match. The CDR3 has 15 residues. Germline V gene sequence: CDR1 SGHDN, CDR2 FVKESK. This CDR3 is CASSATTGVYYGYTF. CDR3 nucleotide sequence: TGTGCCAGCAGCGCAACGACAGGGGTTTACTATGGCTACACCTTC.

This clonotype was observed once. The junction and the germline gene differ at one end; a read error may be behind it. This chain uses TRBV6-6 with TRBJ1-5; no firm D call. Looked up from germline, CDR1 is MNHNY and CDR2 is SVGAGI (reference sequence). This CDR3 is 13 amino acids long. In nucleotides, the CDR3 is TGTGCCAACAGTTGGCAGGGCAATCAGCCCCAGCATTTT. This sequence encodes CANSWQGNQPQHF.

The rearrangement uses TRBV2 and TRBJ1-6; tentative D call: TRBD1 (5 bases). CDR3 length: 14 amino acids. Germline values: CDR1 SNHLY, CDR2 FYNNEI. V dropped 6 bases and J dropped 6 bases, with 12 bases sitting between them. The CDR3, as DNA: TGTGCCAGCAGAGGGGTTAAGGCTAATTCACCCCTCCACTTT. Translation: CASRGVKANSPLHF.

V gene TRBV7-8 combines with J gene TRBJ2-7; D is tentatively TRBD1 or TRBD2 (5 bases each). The germline V gene has CDR1 SGHVS and CDR2 FQNEAQ. This CDR3 spans 13 amino acids. The V gene lost 1 base and the J gene lost 5 bases, with 9 bases spanning the gap. The CDR3 DNA reads TGTGCCAGCAGCTTAGTTGAGGGGAACGAGCAGTACTTC. Translation gives CASSLVEGNEQYF.

The chain links TRBV28 to TRBJ2-2; either TRBD1 or TRBD2 may supply D (5 bases each). CDR3 length equals 16 residues. In germline, CDR1 is MDHEN, CDR2 SYDVKM. V was clipped by 4 bases and J by 1 base, with 13 bases between them. The CDR3 nucleotides read TGTGCCAGCAGTTCGGTCGGGACGGTGAACACCGGGGAGCTGTTTTTT. This encodes CASSSVGTVNTGELFF.

The rearrangement joins TRBV6-1 to TRBJ2-1, with 9 nucleotides matching TRBD1. The CDR3 length is 16 residues. Germline CDR1 MNHNS, CDR2 SASEGT. V lost 6 bases to trimming and J lost 0 bases; unmatched junction nucleotides: 6. The CDR3 DNA sequence: TGTGCCAGCAGGGATAACAGGGGGCGCTCCTACAATGAGCAGTTCTTC. Residues: CASRDNRGRSYNEQFF.

V usage is TRBV7-3 and J usage is TRBJ1-1; no reliable D call. Germline assignment: CDR1 SGHTA and CDR2 FQGTGA. Trimming shortened V by 4 bases and J by 0 bases, and 12 bases separated the two germline ends. The CDR3 is 15 residues long. The CDR3, as DNA: TGTGCCAGCAGCTCCCAGCCATCCATGAACACTGAAGCTTTCTTT. As protein: CASSSQPSMNTEAFF.

V is TRBV7-9 and J is TRBJ2-7; 14 positions agree with TRBD2. From germline, CDR1 is SEHNR and CDR2 FQNEAQ (reference sequence). The CDR3 has 14 residues. The trim removed 5 bases at V and 4 bases at J, leaving 1 base unmatched. CDR3 DNA sequence: TGTGCCAGCAGCCGGACTAGCGGGGGGTACGAGCAGTACTTC. Residues: CASSRTSGGYEQYF.

This rearrangement joins TRBV25-1 to TRBJ1-5; 7 bases line up with TRBD1. The germline V gene has CDR1 MGHDK and CDR2 SYGVNS. The V segment lost 8 bases and the J segment 5 bases; nucleotides outside the gene matches: 6. CDR3 length equals 13 residues. The CDR3: CASRQGRDQPQHF. In nucleotides, the CDR3 is TGTGCCAGCCGACAGGGTAGGGATCAGCCCCAGCATTTT.

V is TRBV2 and J is TRBJ2-1; TRBD2 matches at 10 bases. This CDR3 has 15 residues. Per the germline V gene, CDR1 is SNHLY and CDR2 is FYNNEI. V gave up 6 bases and J gave up 2 bases; unmatched junction bases: 4. The CDR3 nucleotides read TGTGCCAGCAGGTCGCTAGCGGGGGCCTACAATGAGCAGTTCTTC. Protein product: CASRSLAGAYNEQFF.

The V and J genes are TRBV5-4 and TRBJ2-1, with TRBD1 matching over 9 bases. V was clipped by 3 bases and J by 10 bases; unmatched bases: 5. The V gene's germline CDR1 is SGHNT and CDR2 YYREEE (reference sequence). The CDR3 runs to 13 residues. The CDR3 region has the DNA TGTGCCAGCAGCTCGACACAGGGGGCCGAGCAGTTCTTC. The encoded protein is CASSSTQGAEQFF.

J is TRBJ2-3 and V is TRBV23-1; unclear D gene. TRBV23-1 is designated an ORF whose function remains uncertain. V shed 4 bases and J shed 4 bases, with 12 bases lying between them. The CDR3 consists of 14 residues. DNA for the CDR3: TGCGCCAGCAGTCCCGAGAAAGACGCAGATACGCAGTATTTT. This sequence encodes CASSPEKDADTQYF.